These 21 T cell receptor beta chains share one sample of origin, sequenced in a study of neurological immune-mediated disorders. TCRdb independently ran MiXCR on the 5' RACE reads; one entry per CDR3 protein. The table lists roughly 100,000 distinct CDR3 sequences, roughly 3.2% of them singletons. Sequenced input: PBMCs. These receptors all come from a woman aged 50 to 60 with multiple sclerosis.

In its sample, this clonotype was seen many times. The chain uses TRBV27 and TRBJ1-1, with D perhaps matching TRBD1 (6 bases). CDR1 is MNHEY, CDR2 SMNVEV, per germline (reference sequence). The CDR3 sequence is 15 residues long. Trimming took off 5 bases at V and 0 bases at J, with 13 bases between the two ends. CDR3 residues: CASSAGALLNTEAFF. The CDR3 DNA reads TGTGCCAGCAGTGCGGGGGCCCTCTTGAACACTGAAGCTTTCTTT.

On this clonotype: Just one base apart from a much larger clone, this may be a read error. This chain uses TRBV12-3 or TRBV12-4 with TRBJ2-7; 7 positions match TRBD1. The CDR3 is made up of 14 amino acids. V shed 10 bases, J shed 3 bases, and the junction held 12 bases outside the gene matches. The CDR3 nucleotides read TGTGCCAACAACATCCGGGACAGCCTCTACGAGCAGTACTTC. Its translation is CANNIRDSLYEQYF.

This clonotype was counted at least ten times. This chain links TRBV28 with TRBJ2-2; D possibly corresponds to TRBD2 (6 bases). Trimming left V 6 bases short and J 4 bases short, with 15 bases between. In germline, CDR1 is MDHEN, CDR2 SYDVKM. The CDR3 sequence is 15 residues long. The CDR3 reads CASSLGGASTGELFF. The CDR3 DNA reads TGTGCCAGCAGCTTAGGCGGGGCGAGCACCGGGGAGCTGTTTTTT.

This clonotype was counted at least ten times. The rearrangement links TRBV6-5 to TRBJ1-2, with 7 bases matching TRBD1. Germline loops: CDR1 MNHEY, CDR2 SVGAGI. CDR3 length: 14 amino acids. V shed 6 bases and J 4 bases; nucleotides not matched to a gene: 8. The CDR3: CASSPTGLPYGYTF. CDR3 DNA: TGTGCCAGCAGCCCGACAGGGCTCCCCTATGGCTACACCTTC.

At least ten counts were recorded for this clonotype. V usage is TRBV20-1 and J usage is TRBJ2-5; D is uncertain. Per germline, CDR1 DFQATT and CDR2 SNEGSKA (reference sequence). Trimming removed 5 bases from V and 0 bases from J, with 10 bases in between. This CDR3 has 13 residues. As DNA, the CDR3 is TGCAGTGCTCCCGTTACGAACCAAGAGACCCAGTACTTC. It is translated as CSAPVTNQETQYF.

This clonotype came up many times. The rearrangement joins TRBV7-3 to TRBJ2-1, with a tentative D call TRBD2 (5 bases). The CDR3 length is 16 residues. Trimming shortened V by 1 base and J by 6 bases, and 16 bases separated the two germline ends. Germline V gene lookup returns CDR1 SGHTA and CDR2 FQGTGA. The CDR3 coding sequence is TGTGCCAGCAGCTTAAGTTCGGGGTTCTCGAGCAATGAGCAGTTCTTC. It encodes CASSLSSGFSSNEQFF.

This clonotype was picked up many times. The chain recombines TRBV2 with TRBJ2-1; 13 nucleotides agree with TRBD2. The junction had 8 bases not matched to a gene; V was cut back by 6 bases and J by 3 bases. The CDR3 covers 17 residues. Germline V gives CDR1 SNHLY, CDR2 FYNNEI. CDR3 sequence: CASSRLAGGRNYNEQFF. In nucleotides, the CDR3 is TGTGCCAGCAGCCGACTAGCGGGGGGTCGAAACTACAATGAGCAGTTCTTC.

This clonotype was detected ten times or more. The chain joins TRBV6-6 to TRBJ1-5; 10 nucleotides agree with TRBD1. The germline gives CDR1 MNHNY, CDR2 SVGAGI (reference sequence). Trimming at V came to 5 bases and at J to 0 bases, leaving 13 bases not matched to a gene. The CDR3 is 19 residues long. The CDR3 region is CASSNFGQGVAYSNQPQHF. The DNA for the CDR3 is TGTGCCAGCAGTAACTTTGGACAGGGGGTGGCCTATAGCAATCAGCCCCAGCATTTT.

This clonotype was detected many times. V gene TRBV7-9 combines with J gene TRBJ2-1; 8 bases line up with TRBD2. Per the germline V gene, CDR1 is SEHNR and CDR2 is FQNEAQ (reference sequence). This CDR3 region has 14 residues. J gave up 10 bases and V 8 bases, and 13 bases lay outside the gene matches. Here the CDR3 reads CASSPGGPLTEQFF. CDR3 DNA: TGTGCCAGCTCCCCGGGGGGGCCCCTAACCGAGCAGTTCTTC.

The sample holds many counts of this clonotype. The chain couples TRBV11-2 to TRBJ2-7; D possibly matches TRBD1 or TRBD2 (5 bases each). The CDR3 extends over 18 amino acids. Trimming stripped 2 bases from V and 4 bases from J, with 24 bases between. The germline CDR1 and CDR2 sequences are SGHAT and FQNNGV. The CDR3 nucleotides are TGTGCCAGCAGCTTACCTCGAGGGTGGCAGGGCCACGGGTACGAGCAGTACTTC. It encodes CASSLPRGWQGHGYEQYF.

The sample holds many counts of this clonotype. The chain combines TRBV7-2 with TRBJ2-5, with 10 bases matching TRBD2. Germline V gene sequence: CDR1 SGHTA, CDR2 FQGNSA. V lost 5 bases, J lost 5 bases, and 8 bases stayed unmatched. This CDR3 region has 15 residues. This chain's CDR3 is CASSTFLAGVETQYF. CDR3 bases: TGTGCCAGCAGCACCTTTCTAGCGGGGGTGGAGACCCAGTACTTC.

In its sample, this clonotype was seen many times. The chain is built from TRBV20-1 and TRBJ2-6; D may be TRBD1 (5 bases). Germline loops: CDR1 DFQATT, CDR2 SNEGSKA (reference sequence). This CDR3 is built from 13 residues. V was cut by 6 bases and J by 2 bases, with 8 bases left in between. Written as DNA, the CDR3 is TGCAGTGCGATGGACACTGGGGCCAACGTCCTGACTTTC. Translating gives CSAMDTGANVLTF.

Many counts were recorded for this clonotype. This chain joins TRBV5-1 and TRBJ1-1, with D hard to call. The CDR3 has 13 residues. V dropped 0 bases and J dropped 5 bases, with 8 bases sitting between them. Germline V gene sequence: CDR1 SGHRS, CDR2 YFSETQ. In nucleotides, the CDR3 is TGCGCCAGCAGCTTGGATACATCAACTGAAGCTTTCTTT. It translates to CASSLDTSTEAFF. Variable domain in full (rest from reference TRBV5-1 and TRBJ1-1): KAGVTQTPRYLIKTRGQQVTLSCSPISGHRSVSWYQQTPGQGLQFLFEYFSETQRNKGNFPGRFSGRQFSNSRSEMNVSTLELGDSALYLCASSLDTSTEAFFGQGTRLTVV.

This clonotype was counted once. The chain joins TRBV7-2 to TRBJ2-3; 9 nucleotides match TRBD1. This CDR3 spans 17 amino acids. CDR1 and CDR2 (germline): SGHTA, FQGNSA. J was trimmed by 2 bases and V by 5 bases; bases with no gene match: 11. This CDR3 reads CASSTTLGTGTTDTQYF. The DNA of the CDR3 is TGTGCCAGCAGCACGACTCTGGGGACAGGGACCACAGATACGCAGTATTTT.

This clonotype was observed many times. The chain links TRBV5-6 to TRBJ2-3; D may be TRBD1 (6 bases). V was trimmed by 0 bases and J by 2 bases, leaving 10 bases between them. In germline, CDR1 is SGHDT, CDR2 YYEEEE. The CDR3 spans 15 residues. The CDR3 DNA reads TGTGCCAGCAGCTTGGTTACAGGGTTCACAGATACGCAGTATTTT. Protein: CASSLVTGFTDTQYF.

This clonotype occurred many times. The CDR3 loop reads CSARVGRAWNNQPQHF. Written as DNA, the CDR3 is TGCAGTGCTAGAGTCGGCAGGGCGTGGAACAATCAGCCCCAGCATTTT. The chain recombines TRBV20-1 with TRBJ1-5, with D maybe TRBD1 (5 bases). CDR1 is DFQATT and CDR2 is SNEGSKA in the germline V gene (reference sequence). Trimming pared 1 base from V and 3 bases from J, leaving 16 bases between. This CDR3 has 16 residues.

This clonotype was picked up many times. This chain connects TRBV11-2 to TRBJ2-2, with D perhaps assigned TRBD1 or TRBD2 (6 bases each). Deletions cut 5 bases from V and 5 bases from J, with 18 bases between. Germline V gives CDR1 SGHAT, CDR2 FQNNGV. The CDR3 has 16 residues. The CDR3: CASSRTGRGRTGELFF. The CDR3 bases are TGTGCCAGCAGCCGAACAGGGCGGGGAAGGACCGGGGAGCTGTTTTTT.

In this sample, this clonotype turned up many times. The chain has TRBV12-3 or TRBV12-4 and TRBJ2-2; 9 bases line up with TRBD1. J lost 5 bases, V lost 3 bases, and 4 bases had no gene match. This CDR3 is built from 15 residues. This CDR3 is CASSFTGGWTGELFF. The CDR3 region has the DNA TGTGCCAGCAGTTTCACAGGGGGCTGGACCGGGGAGCTGTTTTTT.

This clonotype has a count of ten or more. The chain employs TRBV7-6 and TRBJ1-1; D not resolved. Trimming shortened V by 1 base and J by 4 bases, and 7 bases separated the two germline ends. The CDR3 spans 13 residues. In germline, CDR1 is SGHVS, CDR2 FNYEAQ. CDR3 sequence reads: CASSLEAVTEAFF. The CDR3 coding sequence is TGTGCCAGCAGCTTAGAAGCGGTCACTGAAGCTTTCTTT.

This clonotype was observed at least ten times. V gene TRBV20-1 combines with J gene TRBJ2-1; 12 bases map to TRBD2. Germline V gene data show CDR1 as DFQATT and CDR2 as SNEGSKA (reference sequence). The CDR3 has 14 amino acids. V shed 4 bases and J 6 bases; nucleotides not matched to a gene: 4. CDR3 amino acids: CSAKTSGGRNEQFF. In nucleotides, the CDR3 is TGCAGTGCTAAGACTAGCGGGGGACGCAATGAGCAGTTCTTC.

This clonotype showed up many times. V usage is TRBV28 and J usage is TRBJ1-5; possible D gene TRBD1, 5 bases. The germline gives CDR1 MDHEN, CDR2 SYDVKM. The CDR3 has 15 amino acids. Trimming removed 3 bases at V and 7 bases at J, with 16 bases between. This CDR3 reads CASSFFPGGGQPQHF. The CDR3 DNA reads TGTGCCAGCAGTTTTTTCCCCGGGGGAGGACAGCCCCAGCATTTT.